These 9 T cell receptor beta chains were sequenced from one sample in a study of blood T cell repertoires in COVID-19. Data came from immunoSEQ multiplex PCR; TCRdb stores just in-frame clones and leaves some out. The table records about 150,000 clones, over 75% of them present only once. What was sequenced was peripheral blood. The receptors come from a human donor in a cohort sampled during active COVID-19.

The rearrangement uses TRBV18 and TRBJ2-7, with TRBD1 identical over 7 bases. Trimming at V came to 6 bases and at J to 0 bases, leaving 8 bases not matched to a gene. The CDR3 has 15 amino acids. Per germline, CDR1 KGHSH and CDR2 LQKENI. DNA for the CDR3: TGTGCCAGCTCCTCACTACAGGGGTTCTCCTACGAGCAGTACTTC. This encodes CASSSLQGFSYEQYF. The full variable domain, its missing parts supplied by reference TRBV18 and TRBJ2-7, is NAGVMQNPRHLVRRRGQEARLRCSPMKGHSHVYWYRQLPEEGLKFMVYLQKENIIDESGMPKERFSAEFPKEGPSILRIQQVVRGDSAAYFCASSSLQGFSYEQYFGPGTRLTVT.

The rearrangement links TRBV5-4 to TRBJ2-3, with TRBD2 matching over 12 bases. V lost 7 bases, J lost 2 bases, and 8 bases stayed unmatched. CDR3 length: 16 amino acids. Germline V gene sequence: CDR1 SGHNT, CDR2 YYREEE (reference sequence). DNA for the CDR3: TGTGCCAGCCTGACTCGGACTAGCGGGGACACAGATACGCAGTATTTT. This encodes CASLTRTSGDTDTQYF.

The chain couples TRBV25-1 to TRBJ1-6, with 10 nucleotides matching TRBD1. The ends lost 1 base at V and 8 bases at J; junction bases unmatched: 8. The CDR3 is made up of 17 amino acids. Germline assignment: CDR1 MGHDK and CDR2 SYGVNS. In DNA, the CDR3 is TGTGCCAGCAGTGAATTGGGGACCGGGACAGGGGATTCACCCCTCCACTTT. It is translated as CASSELGTGTGDSPLHF. Filled out from reference TRBV25-1 and TRBJ1-6, the complete variable domain reads EADIYQTPRYLVIGTGKKITLECSQTMGHDKMYWYQQDPGMELHLIHYSYGVNSTEKGDLSSESTVSRIRTEHFPLTLESARPSHTSQYLCASSELGTGTGDSPLHFGNGTRLTVT.

This clone showed up just once. The CDR3, as DNA: TGTGCCAGCAGTCGTACCCAGGGAAGAGAGACCCAGTACTTC. Residues: CASSRTQGRETQYF. V gene TRBV7-9 combines with J gene TRBJ2-5; maybe TRBD1 (5 bases). Germline CDR1 SEHNR, CDR2 FQNEAQ (reference sequence). V was clipped by 6 bases and J by 4 bases, with 15 bases between them. This CDR3 comprises 14 residues.

A few counts support this clone. The chain is built from TRBV3-1 (or the pseudogene TRBV3-2) and TRBJ1-1, with no clear D. Germline CDR1 reads LGHDT; CDR2 reads YNNKEL (reference sequence). This CDR3 spans 13 amino acids. The V gene lost 5 bases and the J gene lost 6 bases, with 13 bases spanning the gap. The CDR3 DNA reads as TGTGCCAGCAGCGCGAAGAGAGGATCTGAAGCTTTCTTT. This translates into CASSAKRGSEAFF.

The chain couples TRBV3-1 (or the pseudogene TRBV3-2) to TRBJ1-1; 7 bases are shared with TRBD1. The germline gives CDR1 LGHDT, CDR2 YNNKEL (reference sequence). The CDR3 is 15 residues long. The V gene end was trimmed by 5 bases and the J gene end by 6 bases; junction bases not matched to a gene: 12. The chain's CDR3 is CASSSLRTGGSEAFF. The CDR3 coding sequence is TGTGCCAGCAGCTCCCTCCGGACAGGCGGATCTGAAGCTTTCTTT.

The chain links TRBV5-4 to TRBJ2-7, with TRBD1 matching over 9 bases. CDR3 length: 15 residues. The ends lost 0 bases at V and 5 bases at J; junction bases unmatched: 6. The germline V gene has CDR1 SGHNT and CDR2 YYREEE (reference sequence). CDR3 residues: CASSLGQGVSHEQYV. The CDR3 region has the DNA TGTGCCAGCAGCTTGGGACAGGGGGTATCCCACGAGCAGTACGTC.

The chain couples TRBV4-1 to TRBJ2-5; 7 positions match TRBD1. V trimming: 1 base; J trimming: 2 bases; junction bases outside the gene matches: 4. This CDR3 contains 15 residues. Looked up from germline, CDR1 is MGHRA and CDR2 is YSYEKL. The CDR3 region has the DNA TGCGCCAGCAGCCAAGGACAGGGAACTCAAGAGACCCAGTACTTC. The encoded protein is CASSQGQGTQETQYF.

The genes are TRBV6-1 and TRBJ2-7; perhaps TRBD2 as D (5 bases). The CDR3 covers 13 residues. Germline V gives CDR1 MNHNS, CDR2 SASEGT. V lost 5 bases and J 2 bases, leaving 10 bases between the germline ends. The CDR3 nucleotides read TGTGCCAGCAGTAAAAGCGGCCCCTACGAGCAGTACTTC. Translating it yields CASSKSGPYEQYF.